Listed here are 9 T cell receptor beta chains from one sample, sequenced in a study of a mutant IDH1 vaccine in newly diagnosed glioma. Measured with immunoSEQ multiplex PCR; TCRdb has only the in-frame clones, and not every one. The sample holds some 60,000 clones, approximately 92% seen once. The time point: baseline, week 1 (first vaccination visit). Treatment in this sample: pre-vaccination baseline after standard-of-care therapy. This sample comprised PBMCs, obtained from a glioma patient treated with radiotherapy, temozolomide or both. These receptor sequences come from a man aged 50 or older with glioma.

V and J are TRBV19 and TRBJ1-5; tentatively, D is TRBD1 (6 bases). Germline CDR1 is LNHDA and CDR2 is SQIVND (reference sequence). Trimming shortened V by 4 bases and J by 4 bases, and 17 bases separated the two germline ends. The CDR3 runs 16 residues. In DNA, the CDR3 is TGTGCCAGTAGTACAGTAGTAAGGGGGAATAATCAGCCCCAGCATTTT. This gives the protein CASSTVVRGNNQPQHF.

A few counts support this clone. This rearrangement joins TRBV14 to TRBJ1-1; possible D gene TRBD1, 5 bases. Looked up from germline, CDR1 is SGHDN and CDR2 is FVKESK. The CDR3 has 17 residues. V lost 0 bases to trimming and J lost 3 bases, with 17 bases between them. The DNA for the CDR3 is TGTGCCAGCAGCCAAGATCTTCCCTGGGGGTGGGACACTGAAGCTTTCTTT. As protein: CASSQDLPWGWDTEAFF.

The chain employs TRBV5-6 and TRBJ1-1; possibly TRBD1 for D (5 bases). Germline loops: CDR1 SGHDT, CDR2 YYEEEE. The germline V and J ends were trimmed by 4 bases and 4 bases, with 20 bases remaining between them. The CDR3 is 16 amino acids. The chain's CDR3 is CASSATGAAGFTEAFF. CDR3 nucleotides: TGTGCCAGCAGCGCCACTGGGGCTGCTGGTTTCACTGAAGCTTTCTTT.

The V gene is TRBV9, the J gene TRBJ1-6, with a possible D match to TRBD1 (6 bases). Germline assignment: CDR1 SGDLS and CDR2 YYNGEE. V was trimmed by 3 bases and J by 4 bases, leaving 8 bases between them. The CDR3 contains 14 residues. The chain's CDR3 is CASSAQGYNSPLHF. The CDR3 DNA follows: TGTGCCAGCAGCGCACAGGGATATAATTCACCCCTCCACTTT.

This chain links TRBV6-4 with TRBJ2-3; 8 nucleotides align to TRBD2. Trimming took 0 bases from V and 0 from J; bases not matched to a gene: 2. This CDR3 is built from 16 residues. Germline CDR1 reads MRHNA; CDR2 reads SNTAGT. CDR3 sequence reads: CASSDSPSGSTDTQYF. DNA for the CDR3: TGTGCCAGCAGTGACTCCCCTAGCGGGAGCACAGATACGCAGTATTTT.

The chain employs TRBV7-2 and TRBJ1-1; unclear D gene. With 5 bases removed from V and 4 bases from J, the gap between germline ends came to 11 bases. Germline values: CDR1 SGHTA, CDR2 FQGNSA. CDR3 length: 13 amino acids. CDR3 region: CASSRLFSTEAFF. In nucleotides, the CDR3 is TGTGCCAGCAGCAGACTTTTTAGCACTGAAGCTTTCTTT.

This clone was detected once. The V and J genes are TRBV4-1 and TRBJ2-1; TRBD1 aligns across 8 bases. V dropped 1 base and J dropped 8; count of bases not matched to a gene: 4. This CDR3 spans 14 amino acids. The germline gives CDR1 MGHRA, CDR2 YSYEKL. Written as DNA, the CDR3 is TGCGCCAGCAGCCAAGGGCAGGGGGCTTATGAGCAGTTCTTC. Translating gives CASSQGQGAYEQFF.

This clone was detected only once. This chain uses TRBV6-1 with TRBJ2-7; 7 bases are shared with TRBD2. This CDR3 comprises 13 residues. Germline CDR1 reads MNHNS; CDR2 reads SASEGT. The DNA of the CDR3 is TGTGCAGCCCGGGCGGGGGTCCTACGAGAGCAGTACTTC. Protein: CAARAGVLREQYF.

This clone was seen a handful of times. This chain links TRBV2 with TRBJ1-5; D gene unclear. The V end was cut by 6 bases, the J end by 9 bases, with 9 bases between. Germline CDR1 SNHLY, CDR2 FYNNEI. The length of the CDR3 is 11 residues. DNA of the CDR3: TGTGCCAGCAGCCTATCCGGGCCCCAGCATTTT. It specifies CASSLSGPQHF.